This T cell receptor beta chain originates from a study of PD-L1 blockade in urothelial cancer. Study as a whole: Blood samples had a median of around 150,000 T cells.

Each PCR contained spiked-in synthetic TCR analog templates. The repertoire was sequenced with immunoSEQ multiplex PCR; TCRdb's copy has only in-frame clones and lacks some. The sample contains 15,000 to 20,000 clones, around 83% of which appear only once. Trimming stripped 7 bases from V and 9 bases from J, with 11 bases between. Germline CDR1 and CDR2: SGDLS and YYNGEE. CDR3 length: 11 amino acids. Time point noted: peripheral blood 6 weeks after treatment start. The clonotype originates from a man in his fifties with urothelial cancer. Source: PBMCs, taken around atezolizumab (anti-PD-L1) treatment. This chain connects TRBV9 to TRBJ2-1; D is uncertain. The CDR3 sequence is CASGDVVEQFF. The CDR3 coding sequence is TGTGCCAGCGGCGACGTAGTTGAGCAGTTCTTC. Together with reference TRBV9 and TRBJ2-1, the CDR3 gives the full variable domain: DSGVTQTPKHLITATGQRVTLRCSPRSGDLSVYWYQQSLDQGLQFLIQYYNGEERAKGNILERFSAQQFPDLHSELNLSSLELGDSALYFCASGDVVEQFFGPGTRLTVL.